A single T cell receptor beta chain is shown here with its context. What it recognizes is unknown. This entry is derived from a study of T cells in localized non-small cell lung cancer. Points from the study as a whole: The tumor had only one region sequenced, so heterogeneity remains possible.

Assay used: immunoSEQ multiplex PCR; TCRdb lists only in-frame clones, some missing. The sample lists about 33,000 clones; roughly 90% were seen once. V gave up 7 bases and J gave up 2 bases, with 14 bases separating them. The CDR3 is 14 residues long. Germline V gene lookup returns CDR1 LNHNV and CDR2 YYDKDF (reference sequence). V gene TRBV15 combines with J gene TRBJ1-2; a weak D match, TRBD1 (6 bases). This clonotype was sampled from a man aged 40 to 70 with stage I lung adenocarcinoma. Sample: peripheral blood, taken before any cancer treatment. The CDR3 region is CATNTGRANYGYTF. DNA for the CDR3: TGTGCCACCAATACAGGGCGGGCCAACTATGGCTACACCTTC.